This TCR beta chain was recovered during a study of control samples from healthy donors and cancer patients. Generated by immunoSEQ multiplex PCR, the TCRdb table keeps only in-frame clones and is missing some. The table shows about 94,000 clones, with about nine tenths occurring only once. The germline V gene has CDR1 SGHRS and CDR2 YFSETQ. This CDR3 is 17 amino acids long. The V gene end was trimmed by 0 bases and the J gene end by 7 bases; junction bases not matched to a gene: 15. The material sequenced was blood. The chain joins TRBV5-1 to TRBJ1-2; TRBD1 aligns across 7 bases. This sequence was found in a woman between 18 and 29 years old in good health. The DNA for the CDR3 is TGCGCCAGCAGCTTGGCGCGGGACAGTCTACTGATCGGTGGCTACACCTTC. It codes for CASSLARDSLLIGGYTF.